These 13 T cell receptor beta chains came from one sample sequenced in a study of T cell changes during pregnancy in multiple sclerosis. Clones were sequenced by immunoSEQ multiplex PCR, and TCRdb holds only the in-frame ones, with some missing. This table holds around 50,000 clones, about 92% found once. The material sequenced was CD8+ T cells from peripheral blood mononuclear cells, taken in the second trimester of pregnancy. The receptors shown here come from a female donor with multiple sclerosis, enrolled in a pregnancy study.

The chain has TRBV28 and TRBJ1-1; TRBD1 matches 7 bases. The V segment lost 5 bases and the J segment 1 base; nucleotides outside the gene matches: 4. The CDR3 runs to 14 residues. Germline lookup yields CDR1 MDHEN and CDR2 SYDVKM. The CDR3 bases are TGTGCCAGCAGTACAGGGGCTGGGAACACTGAAGCTTTCTTT. Translating it yields CASSTGAGNTEAFF.

The rearrangement links TRBV5-6 to TRBJ2-7; perhaps TRBD1 as D (6 bases). This CDR3 is 14 amino acids long. Germline assignment: CDR1 SGHDT and CDR2 YYEEEE. Trimming left V 4 bases short and J 4 bases short, with 15 bases between. This CDR3 is CASSGGQLRYEQYF. CDR3 coding DNA: TGTGCCAGCAGCGGAGGACAGTTAAGGTACGAGCAGTACTTC. Full variable domain (rest looked up from reference TRBV5-6 and TRBJ2-7): DAGVTQSPTHLIKTRGQQVTLRCSPKSGHDTVSWYQQALGQGPQFIFQYYEEEERQRGNFPDRFSGHQFPNYSSELNVNALLLGDSALYLCASSGGQLRYEQYFGPGTRLTVT.

The rearrangement uses TRBV29-1 and TRBJ2-7, with D possibly TRBD1 on 6 matching bases. Germline V lookup: CDR1 SQVTM, CDR2 ANQGSEA. The CDR3 length is 11 residues. CDR3 residues: CSEQQGGEQYF. The DNA for the CDR3 is TGCAGTGAACAACAGGGTGGCGAGCAGTACTTC.

The V call is TRBV2, the J call TRBJ1-2; tentative D call: TRBD1 (6 bases). Germline lookup yields CDR1 SNHLY and CDR2 FYNNEI. Trimming cost V 4 bases and J 0 bases, with 9 bases left between them. CDR3 size: 14 residues. The CDR3 DNA follows: TGTGCCAGCAGTGTAGCAGGGGCTAACTATGGCTACACCTTC. It yields the protein CASSVAGANYGYTF.

The rearrangement joins TRBV7-9 to TRBJ1-3; possible D gene TRBD1, 5 bases. The germline gives CDR1 SEHNR, CDR2 FQNEAQ (reference sequence). There are 14 residues in the CDR3. Deletions cut 4 bases from V and 2 bases from J, with 9 bases between. The DNA of the CDR3 is TGTGCCAGCAGCTCGACAGCAACTGGAAACACCATATATTTT. This sequence encodes CASSSTATGNTIYF.

The V and J genes are TRBV7-9 and TRBJ2-3; perhaps TRBD2 as D (5 bases). The CDR3 is 13 residues long. The germline gives CDR1 SEHNR, CDR2 FQNEAQ (reference sequence). V lost 5 bases to trimming and J lost 2 bases, with 8 bases between them. The CDR3, as DNA: TGTGCCAGCAGCCCGGGGTCCACAGATACGCAGTATTTT. It translates to CASSPGSTDTQYF.

This clone was detected a few times. This chain joins TRBV7-9 and TRBJ2-7; D is ambiguous. Germline-derived CDR1 and CDR2 are SEHNR and FQNEAQ (reference sequence). V dropped 4 bases and J dropped 3 bases, with 10 bases sitting between them. This CDR3 comprises 13 residues. Written as DNA, the CDR3 is TGTGCCAGCAGCTCTACCCCCTACTACGAGCAGTACTTC. Its protein is CASSSTPYYEQYF.

This clone was seen once. Other DNA sequences of this sample code for an identical CDR3. The rearrangement joins TRBV19 to TRBJ1-1; no clear D gene. This CDR3 contains 13 residues. The ends were cut back, 5 bases at V and 1 base at J, with 8 bases in the middle. The germline V gene encodes CDR1 LNHDA and CDR2 SQIVND (reference sequence). The CDR3 here is CASSPSGNTEAFF. CDR3 DNA sequence: TGTGCCAGTAGTCCCAGCGGGAACACTGAAGCTTTCTTT.

The chain recombines TRBV4-1 with TRBJ2-1; D might be TRBD2 (6 bases). Looked up from germline, CDR1 is MGHRA and CDR2 is YSYEKL. V lost 0 bases to trimming and J lost 2 bases, with 8 bases between them. The CDR3 consists of 15 residues. CDR3 amino acids: CASSQDAGTYNEQFF. The CDR3 DNA reads as TGCGCCAGCAGCCAAGATGCGGGAACCTACAATGAGCAGTTCTTC.

The chain combines TRBV6-4 with TRBJ1-5; perhaps TRBD1 as D (6 bases). The V gene lost 9 bases and the J gene lost 2 bases, with 14 bases spanning the gap. The CDR3 length is 14 residues. Germline V gene data show CDR1 as MRHNA and CDR2 as SNTAGT. CDR3 coding DNA: TGTGCCAGAAAGGGGGGGAGCGGCAATCAGCCCCAGCATTTT. This codes for CARKGGSGNQPQHF.

The chain combines TRBV4-1 with TRBJ2-7, with D tentatively TRBD1 (5 bases). V was shortened by 0 bases and J by 4 bases, with 10 bases between the two germline ends. The CDR3 consists of 14 residues. Germline-derived CDR1 and CDR2 are MGHRA and YSYEKL. Here the CDR3 DNA reads TGCGCCAGCAGCCAAGATAGTGGGGCGTACGAGCAGTACTTC. Its protein product is CASSQDSGAYEQYF.

V gene TRBV29-1 combines with J gene TRBJ2-3, with D possibly TRBD2 on 5 matching bases. This CDR3 is built from 14 residues. V gave up 3 bases and J gave up 1 base, with 11 bases separating them. Germline CDR1 reads SQVTM; CDR2 reads ANQGSEA. CDR3 amino acids: CSVDGDSGTDTQYF. In nucleotides, the CDR3 is TGCAGCGTTGACGGAGATAGCGGCACAGATACGCAGTATTTT.

This sequence joins TRBV6-6 and TRBJ2-7; 10 bases are shared with TRBD2. CDR1 is MNHNY, CDR2 SVGAGI, per germline (reference sequence). The V gene end was trimmed by 5 bases and the J gene end by 3 bases; junction bases not matched to a gene: 4. The CDR3 spans 14 residues. The CDR3 region is CASSPLAGDYEQYF. The CDR3 DNA is TGTGCCAGCAGTCCCCTAGCGGGAGACTACGAGCAGTACTTC.